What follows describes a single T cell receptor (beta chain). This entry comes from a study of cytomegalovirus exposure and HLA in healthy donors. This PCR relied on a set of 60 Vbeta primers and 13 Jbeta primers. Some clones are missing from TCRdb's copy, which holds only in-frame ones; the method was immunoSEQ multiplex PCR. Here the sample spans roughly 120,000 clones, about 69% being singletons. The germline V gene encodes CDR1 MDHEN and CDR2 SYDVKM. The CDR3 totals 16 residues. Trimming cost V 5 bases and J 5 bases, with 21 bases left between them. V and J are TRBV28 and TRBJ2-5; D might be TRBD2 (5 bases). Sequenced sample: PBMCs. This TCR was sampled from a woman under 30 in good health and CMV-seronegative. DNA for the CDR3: TGTGCCAGCAGTGTATACACCGGGAAGCCAGCTGAGACCCAGTACTTC. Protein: CASSVYTGKPAETQYF.